Below, 11 T cell receptor beta chains from the same sample are listed, as sequenced in a study of T cell repertoires in cytomegalovirus infection. TCRdb used MiXCR to reprocess the reads, holding one entry per CDR3 protein. Here the sample spans about 150,000 distinct CDR3 sequences, more than 30% being singletons. These receptors' antigens are unknown. Specimen: CD8+ T cells from cultured PBMCs, collected from culture after CMV antigen stimulation. These receptors all come from a human donor in good health (CMV status not recorded). Some clones in this sample may be carry-over from other donors' samples.

The table lists this clonotype with many counts. The chain recombines TRBV7-2 with TRBJ2-1, with D uncertain. CDR1 is SGHTA, CDR2 FQGNSA, per germline. V was clipped by 3 bases and J by 4 bases, with 7 bases between them. This CDR3 is built from 13 residues. The CDR3 coding sequence is TGTGCCAGCAGCTTGGGGTATTACAATGAGCAGTTCTTC. Protein sequence: CASSLGYYNEQFF.

This clonotype has a handful of counts. The J gene is TRBJ2-2, the V gene TRBV9; D possibly uses TRBD1 or TRBD2 (5 bases each). V was trimmed by 0 bases and J by 7 bases, leaving 19 bases between them. Germline CDR1 is SGDLS and CDR2 is YYNGEE. CDR3 length equals 17 residues. Here the CDR3 DNA reads TGTGCCAGCAGCGTAGCCCCCCCCGGGGACCATGGCGGGGAGCTGTTTTTT. This codes for CASSVAPPGDHGGELFF.

This clonotype was found a few times. The chain uses TRBV11-3 and TRBJ2-1; 7 bases agree with TRBD2. V lost 1 base, J lost 2 bases, and 8 bases stayed unmatched. There are 17 residues in the CDR3. Germline loops: CDR1 SGHNT, CDR2 YENEEA. In DNA form, the CDR3 reads TGTGCCAGCAGCTTAGCCACGGGGCGGGGGACCTACAATGAGCAGTTCTTC. Translation gives CASSLATGRGTYNEQFF.

The rearrangement joins TRBV7-4 to TRBJ1-1; D not resolved. The V end was cut by 1 base, the J end by 1 base, with 13 bases between. CDR1 is SGHVT and CDR2 is SQSDAQ in the germline V gene. The CDR3 loop spans 16 amino acids. The CDR3 DNA is TGTGCCAGCAGCTTAGAGTCTTCACGGAGGAACACTGAAGCTTTCTTT. Protein product: CASSLESSRRNTEAFF.

The V call is TRBV7-9, the J call TRBJ2-7; TRBD1 or TRBD2 may be the D gene (5 bases each). This CDR3 is built from 14 residues. Germline V gene lookup returns CDR1 SEHNR and CDR2 FQNEAQ (reference sequence). Trimming removed 3 bases at V and 5 bases at J, with 14 bases between. The CDR3 is CASSFRDGAHEQYF. In nucleotides, the CDR3 is TGTGCCAGCAGCTTTCGGGACGGAGCCCACGAGCAGTACTTC.

The chain recombines TRBV4-1 with TRBJ2-3; D is unresolved. CDR1 is MGHRA, CDR2 YSYEKL, per germline. V gave up 4 bases and J gave up 6 bases, with 8 bases separating them. The length of the CDR3 is 12 residues. The CDR3 coding sequence is TGCGCCAGCAGCCCCGACCCCGATACGCAGTATTTT. Translation gives CASSPDPDTQYF.

This clonotype has only a few counts. This chain connects TRBV7-8 to TRBJ1-6, with a possible D match to TRBD1 (5 bases). The germline V gene has CDR1 SGHVS and CDR2 FQNEAQ. The CDR3 totals 14 residues. V was shortened by 6 bases and J by 7 bases, with 13 bases between the two germline ends. This CDR3 reads CASSSRDGNSPLHF. Here the CDR3 DNA reads TGTGCCAGCAGTTCCCGGGACGGAAATTCACCCCTCCACTTT.

This clonotype has just a few counts. The chain uses TRBV23-1 and TRBJ1-4; 12 nucleotides align to TRBD1. TRBV23-1 is reported as an ORF; its role is uncertain. This CDR3 region has 20 residues. With 4 bases clipped from V and 0 bases from J, the junction kept 12 bases outside the gene matches. The DNA of the CDR3 is TGCGCCAGCAGTCGAGTCCGGGACAGGGGGCAAAGAGCAACTAATGAAAAACTGTTTTTT. Translating it yields CASSRVRDRGQRATNEKLFF.

This clonotype was counted between two and nine times. This sequence joins TRBV9 and TRBJ2-6; tentative D call: TRBD1 (5 bases). V shed 3 bases and J shed 0 bases, with 22 bases lying between them. CDR1 is SGDLS and CDR2 is YYNGEE in the germline V gene. CDR3 length: 20 amino acids. The CDR3 spells CASSARADKPETSGANVLTF. CDR3 bases: TGTGCCAGCAGCGCCCGGGCGGACAAGCCGGAAACCTCTGGGGCCAACGTCCTGACTTTC.

The gene calls are TRBV27 and TRBJ1-5; no firm D call. CDR3 length: 14 residues. Looked up from germline, CDR1 is MNHEY and CDR2 is SMNVEV (reference sequence). Trimming took off 3 bases at V and 0 bases at J, with 6 bases between the two ends. The CDR3 DNA sequence: TGTGCCAGCAGTTTCGCAGATAGCAATCAGCCCCAGCATTTT. This translates into CASSFADSNQPQHF.

V and J are TRBV6-5 and TRBJ2-3; possibly TRBD1 or TRBD2 for D (5 bases each). Germline CDR1 is MNHEY and CDR2 is SVGAGI. The V gene lost 0 bases and the J gene lost 6 bases, with 7 bases spanning the gap. The CDR3 has 13 residues. The CDR3 DNA sequence: TGTGCCAGCAGTTACTCGGGGACGGATACGCAGTATTTT. Translation gives CASSYSGTDTQYF.